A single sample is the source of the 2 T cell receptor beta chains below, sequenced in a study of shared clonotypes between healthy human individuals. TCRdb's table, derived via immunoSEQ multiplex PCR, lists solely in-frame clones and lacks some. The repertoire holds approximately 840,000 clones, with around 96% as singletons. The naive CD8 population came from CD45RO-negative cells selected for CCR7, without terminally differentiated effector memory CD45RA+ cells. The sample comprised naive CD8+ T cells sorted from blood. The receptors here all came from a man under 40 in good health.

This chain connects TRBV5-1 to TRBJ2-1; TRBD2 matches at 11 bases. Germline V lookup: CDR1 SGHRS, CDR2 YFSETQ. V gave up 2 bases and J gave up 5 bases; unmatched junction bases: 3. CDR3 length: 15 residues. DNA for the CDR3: TGCGCCAGCAGCTTCCCGGGACTAGCGGACAATGAGCAGTTCTTC. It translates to CASSFPGLADNEQFF. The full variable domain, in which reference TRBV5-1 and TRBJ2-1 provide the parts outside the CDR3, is KAGVTQTPRYLIKTRGQQVTLSCSPISGHRSVSWYQQTPGQGLQFLFEYFSETQRNKGNFPGRFSGRQFSNSRSEMNVSTLELGDSALYLCASSFPGLADNEQFFGPGTRLTVL.

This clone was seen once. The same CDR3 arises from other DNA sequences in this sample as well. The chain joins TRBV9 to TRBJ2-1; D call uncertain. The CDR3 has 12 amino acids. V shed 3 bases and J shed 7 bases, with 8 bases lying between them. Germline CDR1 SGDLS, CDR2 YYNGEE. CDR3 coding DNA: TGTGCCAGCAGCGGGGATTCAAATGAGCAGTTCTTC. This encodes CASSGDSNEQFF.